This TCR beta chain came from a study of shared clonotypes between healthy human individuals. Some clones are missing from TCRdb's copy, which holds only in-frame ones; the method was immunoSEQ multiplex PCR. Of 2 million to 2.5 million clones listed, around 93% are singletons. Naive CD8 cells lacked CD45RO and underwent positive selection for CCR7, leaving out terminally differentiated effector memory CD45RA+ cells. This CDR3 is 14 amino acids long. J gave up 4 bases and V 8 bases, and 5 bases lay outside the gene matches. Per the germline V gene, CDR1 is MNHEY and CDR2 is SVGAGI. The sequenced sample was naive CD8+ T cells from PBMCs. The source of this sequence is a man younger than 30 in good health. Some clones in this sample may be carry-over from other donors' samples. The gene calls are TRBV6-5 and TRBJ2-2; 9 bases map to TRBD2. The DNA of the CDR3 is TGTGCCAGCGGGCTAGCGGGGATCACCGGGGAGCTGTTTTTT. As protein: CASGLAGITGELFF.